Each of the 16 T cell receptor beta chains below was sequenced from the same sample in a study of T-cell memory formation after mild COVID-19. TCRdb called the 5' RACE reads again in MiXCR, with one record for every CDR3 protein. Of about 350,000 distinct CDR3 sequences listed, roughly an eighth are singletons. The sample consisted of PBMCs or a T cell subset sorted from them (not recorded which). The receptors originated from a man younger than 30 who had mild COVID-19 (a few samples of this study predate the infection). Cell type and time point are not known.

The chain carries TRBV24-1 and TRBJ2-5; tentatively, D is TRBD2 (5 bases). The length of the CDR3 is 15 residues. Trimming removed 2 bases from V and 11 bases from J, with 20 bases in between. Germline assignment: CDR1 KGHDR and CDR2 SFDVKD. The CDR3 DNA reads as TGTGCCACCAGTGATTCTCGCGCGGGTGTTGGAGAACAGTACTTC. It translates to CATSDSRAGVGEQYF.

This clonotype has just a few counts. This chain joins TRBV4-3 and TRBJ1-6; TRBD1 is a possible D gene (6 bases). Trimming cost V 3 bases and J 4 bases, with 13 bases left between them. The CDR3 spans 16 residues. Per germline, CDR1 LGHNA and CDR2 YSLEER. CDR3 in amino acids: CASSQRGGDYNSPLHF. The CDR3 nucleotides read TGCGCCAGCAGCCAGCGAGGGGGGGATTATAATTCACCCCTCCACTTT.

There are a few counts of this clonotype. CDR3 coding DNA: TGCGCCAGCAGCTTGGAGGCCAGTCCTTGGAGCTCCTACGAGCAGTACGTC. It codes for CASSLEASPWSSYEQYV. The V call is TRBV5-1, the J call TRBJ2-7; D is undetermined. Germline V gene lookup returns CDR1 SGHRS and CDR2 YFSETQ. V lost 0 bases and J 0 bases, leaving 16 bases between the germline ends. The CDR3 is 17 amino acids.

V and J are TRBV7-8 and TRBJ2-7; the match to TRBD1 covers 9 bases. After removal of 0 bases from V and 4 bases from J, the junction contained 4 bases not matched to a gene. The germline CDR1 and CDR2 sequences are SGHVS and FQNEAQ. This CDR3 has 15 amino acids. The CDR3 is CASSLAGQGPYEQYV. In DNA form, the CDR3 reads TGTGCCAGCAGCTTAGCTGGACAGGGGCCATACGAGCAGTACGTC.

This clonotype was seen a handful of times. The chain uses TRBV29-1 and TRBJ2-5; possibly TRBD1 for D (5 bases). The CDR3 spans 15 residues. Trimming left V 0 bases short and J 7 bases short, with 18 bases between. The germline V gene encodes CDR1 SQVTM and CDR2 ANQGSEA. The DNA of the CDR3 is TGCAGCGTTGAAGATCCTGCCAGGGCCCAACGGACCCAGTACTTC. Its protein product is CSVEDPARAQRTQYF.

The chain links TRBV20-1 to TRBJ1-1; D ambiguous. The CDR3 runs 15 residues. Germline V CDR1 and CDR2: DFQATT, SNEGSKA (reference sequence). Trimming shortened V by 2 bases and J by 0 bases, and 13 bases separated the two germline ends. For the CDR3, the DNA is TGCAGTGCTAGATCGACGGGCGGGATGAACACTGAAGCTTTCTTT. Protein sequence: CSARSTGGMNTEAFF.

V and J are TRBV3-1 and TRBJ2-7; D not resolved. There are 14 residues in the CDR3. V lost 5 bases and J 3 bases, leaving 14 bases between the germline ends. The germline gives CDR1 LGHDT, CDR2 YNNKEL (reference sequence). The CDR3 DNA reads TGTGCCAGCAGCGACGGCGGAGTTCTCTACGAGCAGTACTTC. The encoded protein is CASSDGGVLYEQYF.

This clonotype was seen a handful of times. For the CDR3, the DNA is TGTGCCAGCAGCTCTTGGCGGGTTAGCTCCTACGAGCAGTACGTC. Translating gives CASSSWRVSSYEQYV. V and J are TRBV5-6 and TRBJ2-7; weak D call: TRBD2 (5 bases). With 3 bases removed from V and 0 bases from J, the gap between germline ends came to 13 bases. Looked up from germline, CDR1 is SGHDT and CDR2 is YYEEEE. The CDR3 consists of 15 residues.

This clonotype was picked up a small number of times. This chain uses TRBV12-3 or TRBV12-4 with TRBJ2-1; TRBD2 aligns across 11 bases. The CDR3 is made up of 14 amino acids. The trim removed 2 bases at V and 12 bases at J, leaving 6 bases unmatched. The CDR3: CASSLRLAGWGQFF. The CDR3 region has the DNA TGTGCCAGCAGTTTAAGACTAGCGGGGTGGGGGCAGTTCTTC.

This clonotype was counted only a few times. The J gene is TRBJ2-7, the V gene TRBV5-1, with D tentatively TRBD2 (6 bases). Trimming stripped 0 bases from V and 6 bases from J, with 13 bases between. The CDR3 runs to 14 residues. Germline V gives CDR1 SGHRS, CDR2 YFSETQ. The DNA of the CDR3 is TGCGCCAGCAGCTTGGCCGGAGGGGTCTCCGAGCAGTACGTC. Translated: CASSLAGGVSEQYV.

V and J are TRBV5-6 and TRBJ2-7; TRBD1 or TRBD2 may be the D gene (5 bases each). The V gene's germline CDR1 is SGHDT and CDR2 YYEEEE. Trimming took 4 bases from V and 2 from J, leaving 7 bases between them. The CDR3 loop spans 12 amino acids. CDR3 in amino acids: CASSLGAYEQYV. CDR3 DNA: TGTGCCAGCAGCCTGGGGGCCTACGAGCAGTACGTC.

This clonotype was observed a few times. This chain connects TRBV12-3 or TRBV12-4 to TRBJ2-3, with D tentatively TRBD1 (5 bases). V lost 5 bases and J 5 bases, leaving 17 bases between the germline ends. The CDR3 has 15 amino acids. CDR3 in DNA: TGTGCCAGCAGTCGATCGCCTCAGGGCGTAGATACGCAGTATTTT. It yields the protein CASSRSPQGVDTQYF.

This clonotype has at least ten counts. The CDR3 DNA reads TGCGCCAGCAGCCCACCCGGGACACTGAACACCGGGGAGCTGTTTTTT. This translates into CASSPPGTLNTGELFF. The chain uses TRBV5-1 and TRBJ2-2, with D maybe TRBD1 (6 bases). V was shortened by 4 bases and J by 1 base, with 14 bases between the two germline ends. Per the germline V gene, CDR1 is SGHRS and CDR2 is YFSETQ. The CDR3 extends over 16 amino acids.

V is TRBV6-5 and J is TRBJ2-3; D gene ambiguous. The CDR3 consists of 13 residues. The V gene's germline CDR1 is MNHEY and CDR2 SVGAGI. Trimming shortened V by 11 bases and J by 1 base, and 13 bases separated the two germline ends. The CDR3 protein is CAVLSPGTDTQYF. CDR3 nucleotides: TGTGCCGTCCTCAGTCCGGGCACAGATACGCAGTATTTT.

The rearrangement uses TRBV19 and TRBJ1-2; D is undetermined. The germline V gene encodes CDR1 LNHDA and CDR2 SQIVND (reference sequence). Trimming shortened V by 9 bases and J by 4 bases, and 15 bases separated the two germline ends. The CDR3 is made up of 13 amino acids. Here the CDR3 reads CASASGGFYGYTF. The CDR3 DNA is TGTGCCAGCGCCTCTGGCGGATTCTATGGCTACACCTTC.

This clonotype was counted between two and nine times. The chain carries TRBV27 and TRBJ2-2; TRBD2 might be the D (7 bases). CDR3 size: 16 residues. V was cut by 0 bases and J by 3 bases, with 11 bases left in between. Per the germline V gene, CDR1 is MNHEY and CDR2 is SMNVEV (reference sequence). Here the CDR3 DNA reads TGTGCCAGCAGTTTATCCGGGGGGCTATACACCGGGGAGCTGTTTTTT. Protein sequence: CASSLSGGLYTGELFF.